One and the same sample provided the 30 T cell receptor beta chains below, sequenced in a study of CD8 T cells in Susac syndrome. RNA was extracted with the RNeasy kit, and a quantity of about 0.5 to 1 ug was reverse transcribed using random hexamers. Via MiXCR, TCRdb re-called the immunoSEQ multiplex PCR reads, giving one row per CDR3 protein. Altogether 250,000 to 300,000 distinct CDR3 sequences are present, 65% to 90% being singletons, with the ten largest covering 0.21%. Sequences were obtained from CD8+ T cells from PBMCs. All receptors derive from a human donor with multiple sclerosis.

The V and J genes are TRBV28 and TRBJ2-7; the D gene is possibly TRBD1 (5 bases). Germline CDR1 is MDHEN and CDR2 is SYDVKM. The CDR3 loop spans 16 amino acids. V was cut by 3 bases and J by 0 bases, with 15 bases left in between. Here the CDR3 reads CASSLGSRAFSYEQYF. CDR3 in DNA: TGTGCCAGCAGTTTGGGTTCCAGGGCGTTCTCCTACGAGCAGTACTTC.

This clonotype showed up just a few times. J is TRBJ2-2 and V is TRBV7-8; a possible D gene is TRBD1 (6 bases). The length of the CDR3 is 16 residues. The V gene lost 0 bases and the J gene lost 2 bases, with 10 bases spanning the gap. Germline CDR1 SGHVS, CDR2 FQNEAQ. As DNA, the CDR3 is TGTGCCAGCAGCTTAGCGGCCAGGGGCAACACCGGGGAGCTGTTTTTT. It yields the protein CASSLAARGNTGELFF.

The chain is built from TRBV7-9 and TRBJ2-5, with 7 bases matching TRBD2. Germline CDR1 SEHNR, CDR2 FQNEAQ (reference sequence). The V segment lost 6 bases and the J segment 4 bases; nucleotides outside the gene matches: 14. The length of the CDR3 is 16 residues. Here the CDR3 reads CASRDWVAGEGETQYF. The CDR3 nucleotides read TGTGCCAGCAGGGATTGGGTTGCGGGAGAAGGAGAGACCCAGTACTTC.

V usage is TRBV30 and J usage is TRBJ2-7, with D perhaps assigned TRBD1 or TRBD2 (5 bases each). Germline V CDR1 and CDR2: GTSNPN, SVGIG (reference sequence). This CDR3 comprises 13 residues. Trimming took off 6 bases at V and 2 bases at J, with 14 bases between the two ends. The CDR3 region is CACSGTSPYEQYF. DNA of the CDR3: TGTGCCTGCTCCGGGACCTCACCCTACGAGCAGTACTTC.

The chain combines TRBV6-1 with TRBJ2-7, with 8 bases that match TRBD2. Germline V gene sequence: CDR1 MNHNS, CDR2 SASEGT. The CDR3 consists of 15 residues. The ends lost 2 bases at V and 2 bases at J; junction bases unmatched: 5. The CDR3 reads CASSEWAGGPYEQYF. DNA for the CDR3: TGTGCCAGCAGTGAATGGGCGGGAGGACCCTACGAGCAGTACTTC.

The sample holds a few counts of this clonotype. The V and J genes are TRBV5-1 and TRBJ2-7; D unclear. The CDR3 spans 13 residues. The germline V gene encodes CDR1 SGHRS and CDR2 YFSETQ. V was cut by 4 bases and J by 0 bases, with 8 bases left in between. This chain's CDR3 is CASSVEASYEQYF. Written as DNA, the CDR3 is TGCGCCAGCAGCGTGGAAGCCTCCTACGAGCAGTACTTC.

Concerning this clonotype: At one of its ends the junction is not consistent with the germline gene, which may arise from a read error. V and J are TRBV4-3 and TRBJ2-5; no definite D call. Germline V gene sequence: CDR1 LGHNA, CDR2 YSLEER. This CDR3 is built from 13 residues. CDR3 sequence: CASSLRTQEAQYF. CDR3 DNA sequence: TGCGCCAGCAGCCTCAGGACGCAAGAGGCCCAGTACTTC.

This clonotype is a singleton in its sample. This chain joins TRBV2 and TRBJ1-2; 9 positions match TRBD1. With V trimmed by 6 bases and J by 7 bases, 9 bases remained unmatched. From germline, CDR1 is SNHLY and CDR2 FYNNEI. The length of the CDR3 is 14 residues. In DNA form, the CDR3 reads TGTGCCAGCAGCAGCGGGACAGGGCGTATTGGCTACACCTTC. Its protein product is CASSSGTGRIGYTF.

The sample holds one count of this clonotype. The chain combines TRBV2 with TRBJ2-1, with D possibly called TRBD1 or TRBD2 (6 bases each). Trimming pared 2 bases from V and 7 bases from J, leaving 21 bases between. The CDR3 sequence is 17 residues long. Germline V gives CDR1 SNHLY, CDR2 FYNNEI. The DNA for the CDR3 is TGTGCCAGCAGTGAATTCGCGTCGGGGGCCCTCCTGAATGAGCAGTTCTTC. It yields the protein CASSEFASGALLNEQFF.

The sample holds one count of this clonotype. The chain couples TRBV9 to TRBJ2-6, with D perhaps TRBD2 (5 bases). Germline V CDR1 and CDR2: SGDLS, YYNGEE. The ends were cut back, 0 bases at V and 0 bases at J, with 10 bases in the middle. The CDR3 covers 17 residues. CDR3 nucleotide sequence: TGTGCCAGCAGCGTAGTAGGGAGCTCCTCTGGGGCCAACGTCCTGACTTTC. This sequence encodes CASSVVGSSSGANVLTF.

V and J are TRBV6-2 or TRBV6-3 and TRBJ1-1; TRBD1 matches 9 bases. Germline-derived CDR1 and CDR2 are MNHEY and SVGEGT. Losses at the gene ends were 6 bases for V and 5 bases for J; bases not matched to a gene: 13. CDR3 length equals 16 residues. CDR3 sequence: CASREPLRQGDTEAFF. Here the CDR3 DNA reads TGTGCCAGCAGAGAACCCCTAAGACAGGGGGATACTGAAGCTTTCTTT.

J is TRBJ2-1 and V is TRBV9, with 8 positions matching TRBD1. Germline trimming cut 2 bases from V and 7 bases from J; bases unmatched to any gene: 8. The CDR3 extends over 15 amino acids. Germline-derived CDR1 and CDR2 are SGDLS and YYNGEE. The CDR3 nucleotides are TGTGCCAGCAGCGTCGACAGGGGTCTAGGGAATGAGCAGTTCTTC. Translation: CASSVDRGLGNEQFF.

The chain uses TRBV5-1 and TRBJ2-7; D is uncertain. The germline V gene has CDR1 SGHRS and CDR2 YFSETQ. CDR3 length: 15 residues. Trimming removed 7 bases at V and 5 bases at J, with 22 bases between. CDR3 region: CASGDVADIRNEQYF. The CDR3 coding sequence is TGCGCCAGCGGCGATGTCGCGGATATACGGAACGAGCAGTACTTC.

V gene TRBV15 combines with J gene TRBJ1-2, with D possibly being TRBD1 (5 bases). Germline V gene data show CDR1 as LNHNV and CDR2 as YYDKDF (reference sequence). Trimming left V 0 bases short and J 6 bases short, with 8 bases between. The CDR3 consists of 13 residues. The chain's CDR3 is CATSRDRDDGYTF. CDR3 sequence (DNA): TGTGCCACCAGCAGAGACAGGGATGATGGCTACACCTTC.

This rearrangement joins TRBV4-1 to TRBJ2-3, with unresolved D. The V gene's germline CDR1 is MGHRA and CDR2 YSYEKL. This CDR3 is built from 12 residues. Deletions cut 0 bases from V and 8 bases from J, with 6 bases between. The CDR3 loop is CASSQDYLTQYF. The CDR3 DNA sequence: TGCGCCAGCAGCCAAGACTACCTTACGCAGTATTTT.

The J gene is TRBJ2-7, the V gene TRBV19, with D possibly TRBD2 on 5 matching bases. Trimming stripped 1 base from V and 7 bases from J, with 14 bases between. Germline lookup yields CDR1 LNHDA and CDR2 SQIVND (reference sequence). The CDR3 covers 14 residues. DNA of the CDR3: TGTGCCAGTAGTATAGTAGGACTCCACCCTGAGCAGTACTTC. Translation gives CASSIVGLHPEQYF.

The rearrangement links TRBV6-5 to TRBJ2-7; 7 bases fit TRBD2. The CDR3 runs to 15 residues. Per the germline V gene, CDR1 is MNHEY and CDR2 is SVGAGI. With 6 bases clipped from V and 0 bases from J, the junction kept 8 bases outside the gene matches. Written as DNA, the CDR3 is TGTGCCAGCAGGCCCTGGGGCGGGAGCTCCTACGAGCAGTACTTC. Its protein is CASRPWGGSSYEQYF.

The count of this clonotype is one. The V and J genes are TRBV28 and TRBJ2-3; D might be TRBD2 (7 bases). CDR1 and CDR2 (germline): MDHEN, SYDVKM. This CDR3 contains 16 residues. V was cut by 7 bases and J by 4 bases, with 21 bases left in between. CDR3 bases: TGTGCCAGCACTCCTCCCTCGGGGGGCCGTTCAGATACGCAGTATTTT. It specifies CASTPPSGGRSDTQYF.

This clonotype was seen just once. The chain combines TRBV30 with TRBJ1-5; D is possibly TRBD1 (5 bases). The CDR3 is 15 residues long. The germline gives CDR1 GTSNPN, CDR2 SVGIG (reference sequence). Deletions cut 0 bases from V and 5 bases from J, with 14 bases between. In DNA form, the CDR3 reads TGTGCCTGGAGTGTAAAGTTGGTGGGGGATCAGCCCCAGCATTTT. This codes for CAWSVKLVGDQPQHF.

The chain uses TRBV7-9 and TRBJ2-5, with D maybe TRBD2 (6 bases). The germline V gene has CDR1 SEHNR and CDR2 FQNEAQ (reference sequence). Trimming stripped 5 bases from V and 4 bases from J, with 26 bases between. This CDR3 contains 18 residues. CDR3 DNA: TGTGCCAGCAGCCCACCCCTAGTACGGGAGTCGGGTCGAGAGACCCAGTACTTC. This codes for CASSPPLVRESGRETQYF. Drawing the rest from reference TRBV7-9 and TRBJ2-5, the complete variable domain is DTGVSQNPRHKITKRGQNVTFRCDPISEHNRLYWYRQTLGQGPEFLTYFQNEAQLEKSRLLSDRFSAERPKGSFSTLEIQRTEQGDSAMYLCASSPPLVRESGRETQYFGPGTRLLVL.

The chain couples TRBV27 to TRBJ2-3; no clear D gene. The CDR3 has 15 residues. Trimming shortened V by 5 bases and J by 1 base, and 13 bases separated the two germline ends. Germline CDR1 is MNHEY and CDR2 is SMNVEV (reference sequence). CDR3: CASSNSPEGTDTQYF. CDR3 DNA sequence: TGTGCCAGCAGTAACAGTCCCGAGGGCACAGATACGCAGTATTTT.

This clonotype was observed at least ten times. The rearrangement uses TRBV19 and TRBJ1-5; tentative D call: TRBD1 (5 bases). Germline CDR1 LNHDA, CDR2 SQIVND (reference sequence). Between the trimmed V and J ends, which lost 9 bases and 4 bases, there was a span of 10 bases. CDR3 length: 12 amino acids. CDR3 DNA sequence: TGTGCCAGCAGTTCAGGGAATCAGCCCCAGCATTTT. This gives the protein CASSSGNQPQHF.

The CDR3 DNA sequence: TGCGCCAGCAGCTTCACCGGGACAGGCAATCGCGGCACAGATACGCAGTATTTT. Translating gives CASSFTGTGNRGTDTQYF. The rearrangement joins TRBV5-1 to TRBJ2-3; TRBD1 agrees at 8 bases. The V gene end was trimmed by 2 bases and the J gene end by 1 base; junction bases not matched to a gene: 12. The CDR3 has 18 amino acids. Germline CDR1 reads SGHRS; CDR2 reads YFSETQ. Drawing the rest from reference TRBV5-1 and TRBJ2-3, the complete variable domain is KAGVTQTPRYLIKTRGQQVTLSCSPISGHRSVSWYQQTPGQGLQFLFEYFSETQRNKGNFPGRFSGRQFSNSRSEMNVSTLELGDSALYLCASSFTGTGNRGTDTQYFGPGTRLTVL.

The chain combines TRBV29-1 with TRBJ2-3; TRBD2 might be the D (6 bases). The CDR3 contains 15 residues. With 6 bases removed from V and 2 bases from J, the gap between germline ends came to 18 bases. CDR1 and CDR2 (germline): SQVTM, ANQGSEA. CDR3 sequence (DNA): TGCAGCGTAACACCCAATTGGCGGGACACAGATACGCAGTATTTT. Its translation: CSVTPNWRDTDTQYF.

V usage is TRBV6-1 and J usage is TRBJ2-3, with 10 bases aligning to TRBD2. Germline loops: CDR1 MNHNS, CDR2 SASEGT. V shed 5 bases and J 4 bases; nucleotides not matched to a gene: 9. The CDR3 has 16 residues. CDR3 region: CASSMLAGDRSDTQYF. The CDR3 nucleotides are TGTGCCAGCAGTATGCTAGCGGGAGACAGGTCAGATACGCAGTATTTT.

V usage is TRBV28 and J usage is TRBJ1-1; tentatively, D is TRBD1 (6 bases). The CDR3 sequence is 15 residues long. In germline, CDR1 is MDHEN, CDR2 SYDVKM. Trimming stripped 5 bases from V and 1 base from J, with 14 bases between. The CDR3 DNA sequence: TGTGCCAGCAGTCCCATTCGAGGGGGGAACACTGAAGCTTTCTTT. As protein: CASSPIRGGNTEAFF.

This clonotype was seen a handful of times. V is TRBV16 and J is TRBJ1-5, with D perhaps TRBD1 (5 bases). V was trimmed by 4 bases and J by 4 bases, leaving 8 bases between them. Looked up from germline, CDR1 is KGHSY and CDR2 is FQNENV. The CDR3 extends over 13 amino acids. The CDR3 here is CASSPGGNQPQHF. As DNA, the CDR3 is TGTGCCAGCAGCCCTGGGGGGAATCAGCCCCAGCATTTT.

The rearrangement joins TRBV6-2 or TRBV6-3 to TRBJ2-1, with 14 nucleotides matching TRBD2. The CDR3 consists of 16 residues. The germline V gene has CDR1 MNHEY and CDR2 SVGEGT. The trim removed 2 bases at V and 4 bases at J, leaving 1 base unmatched. CDR3 loop: CASSYGLAGGYNEQFF. The CDR3 nucleotides are TGTGCCAGCAGTTACGGACTAGCGGGAGGTTACAATGAGCAGTTCTTC.

CDR3 coding DNA: TGTGCCAGCAGCTTGGAAGCAGTCTCCTACGAGCAGTACTTC. This translates into CASSLEAVSYEQYF. This chain joins TRBV5-4 and TRBJ2-7; unclear D gene. The CDR3 covers 14 residues. The V gene lost 0 bases and the J gene lost 0 bases, with 7 bases spanning the gap. In germline, CDR1 is SGHNT, CDR2 YYREEE (reference sequence).

The gene calls are TRBV28 and TRBJ2-1; the D is unclear. Germline V gene data show CDR1 as MDHEN and CDR2 as SYDVKM. Trimming took off 3 bases at V and 4 bases at J, with 7 bases between the two ends. This CDR3 spans 13 amino acids. CDR3 nucleotide sequence: TGTGCCAGCAGTTTGGCTAGATACAATGAGCAGTTCTTC. Its translation is CASSLARYNEQFF.